This T cell receptor (beta chain) comes out of a study of blood T cells in healthy people across ages. There were healthy Caucasian individuals from Russia, aged roughly 6 to 100, serving as donors. Isolation of PBMCs gave at least 7 million cells per sample. Points from the study as a whole: Lack of knowledge of donor CMV status possibly confounded expanded clonotype changes.

The CDR3 extends over 17 amino acids. Germline CDR1 reads SGDLS; CDR2 reads YYNGEE. Points on this clonotype: What it binds is not known. The junction departs from the called germline gene at one end, perhaps through a read error.

The use of a sample-barcoded 5' primer and a J-beta primer mix characterized a second PCR of roughly 7 to 11 cycles. TCRdb recomputed calls from the 5' RACE reads with MiXCR, one row per CDR3 protein. The sample comprises about 900,000 distinct CDR3 sequences, roughly 52% of which are singletons, and about an eighth rests with the top ten. The sample comprised blood. This TCR was recovered from a man in his thirties or forties in good health. The chain couples TRBV9 to TRBJ1-3; the D gene is possibly TRBD1 (5 bases). CDR3 sequence reads: CASSVGARGAGGNTIYF. The CDR3 DNA reads TGTGCCAGCAGCGTAGGAGCGCGTGGGGCGGGTGGAAACACTATATATTTT.